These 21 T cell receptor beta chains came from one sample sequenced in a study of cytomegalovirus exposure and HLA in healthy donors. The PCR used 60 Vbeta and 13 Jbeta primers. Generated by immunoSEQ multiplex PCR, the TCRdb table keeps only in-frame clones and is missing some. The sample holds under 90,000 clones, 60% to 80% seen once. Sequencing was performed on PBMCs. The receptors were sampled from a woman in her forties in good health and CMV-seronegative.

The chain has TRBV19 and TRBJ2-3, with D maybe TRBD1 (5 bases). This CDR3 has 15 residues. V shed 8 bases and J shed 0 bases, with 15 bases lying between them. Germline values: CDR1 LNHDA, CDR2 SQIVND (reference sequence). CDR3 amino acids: CASSSGLPSTDTQYF. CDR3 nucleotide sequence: TGTGCCAGTTCTTCAGGGCTCCCTAGCACAGATACGCAGTATTTT.

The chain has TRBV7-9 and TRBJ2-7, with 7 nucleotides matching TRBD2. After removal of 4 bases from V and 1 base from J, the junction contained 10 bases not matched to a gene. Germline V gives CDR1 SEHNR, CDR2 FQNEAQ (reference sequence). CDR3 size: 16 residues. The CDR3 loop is CASSSRKSGMSYEQYF. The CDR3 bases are TGTGCCAGCAGCTCTCGAAAAAGCGGGATGTCCTACGAGCAGTACTTC.

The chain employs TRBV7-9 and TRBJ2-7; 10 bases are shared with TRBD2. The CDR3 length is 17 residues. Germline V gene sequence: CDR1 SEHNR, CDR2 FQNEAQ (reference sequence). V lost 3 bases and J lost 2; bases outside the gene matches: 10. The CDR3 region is CASSFSLAGVRAYEQYF. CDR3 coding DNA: TGTGCCAGCAGCTTTAGCCTAGCGGGAGTCAGGGCCTACGAGCAGTACTTC.

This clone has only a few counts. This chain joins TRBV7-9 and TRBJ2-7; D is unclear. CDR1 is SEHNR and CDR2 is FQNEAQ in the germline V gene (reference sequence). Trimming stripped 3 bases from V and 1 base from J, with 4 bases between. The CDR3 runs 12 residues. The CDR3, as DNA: TGTGCCAGCAGCTTGGAGTCCTACGAGCAGTACTTC. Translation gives CASSLESYEQYF.

The DNA of the CDR3 is TGTGCCAGCAGGCCTGGGACAGGCTATCAGCCCCAGCATTTT. This encodes CASRPGTGYQPQHF. The chain uses TRBV16 and TRBJ1-5, with 8 nucleotides matching TRBD1. From germline, CDR1 is KGHSY and CDR2 FQNENV. Germline trimming cut 6 bases from V and 5 bases from J; bases unmatched to any gene: 6. The CDR3 length is 14 residues.

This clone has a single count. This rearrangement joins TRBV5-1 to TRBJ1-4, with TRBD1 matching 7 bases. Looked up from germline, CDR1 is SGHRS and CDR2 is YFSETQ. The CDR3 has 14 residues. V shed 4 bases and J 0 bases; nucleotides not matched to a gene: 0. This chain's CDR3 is CASSQGATNEKLFF. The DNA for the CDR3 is TGCGCCAGCAGCCAGGGGGCAACTAATGAAAAACTGTTTTTT.

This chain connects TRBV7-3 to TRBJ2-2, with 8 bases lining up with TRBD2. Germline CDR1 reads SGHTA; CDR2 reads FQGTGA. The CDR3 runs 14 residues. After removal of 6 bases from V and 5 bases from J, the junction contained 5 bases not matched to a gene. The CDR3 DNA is TGTGCCAGCAGTCTAGCGGGCGCTACCGGGGAGCTGTTTTTT. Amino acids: CASSLAGATGELFF.

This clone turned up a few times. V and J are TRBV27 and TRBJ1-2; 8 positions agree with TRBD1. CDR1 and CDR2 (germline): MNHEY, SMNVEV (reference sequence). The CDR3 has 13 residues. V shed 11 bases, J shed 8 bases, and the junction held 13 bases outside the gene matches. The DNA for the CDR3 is TGTGCCGGAAACCGGGACAGGACGAAAGGCTACACCTTC. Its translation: CAGNRDRTKGYTF.

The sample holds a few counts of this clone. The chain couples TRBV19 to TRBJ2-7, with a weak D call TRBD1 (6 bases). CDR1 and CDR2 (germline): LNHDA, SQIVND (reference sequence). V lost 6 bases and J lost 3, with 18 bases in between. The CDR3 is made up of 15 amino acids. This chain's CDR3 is CASRQSGGQIYEQYF. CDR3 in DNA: TGTGCCAGTAGACAATCCGGAGGACAGATCTACGAGCAGTACTTC.

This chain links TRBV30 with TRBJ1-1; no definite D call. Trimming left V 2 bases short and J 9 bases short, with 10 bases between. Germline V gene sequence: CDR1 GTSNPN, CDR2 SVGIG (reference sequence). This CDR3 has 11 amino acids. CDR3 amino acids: CAWSPGPQAFF. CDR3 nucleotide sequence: TGTGCCTGGAGTCCTGGCCCCCAAGCTTTCTTT.

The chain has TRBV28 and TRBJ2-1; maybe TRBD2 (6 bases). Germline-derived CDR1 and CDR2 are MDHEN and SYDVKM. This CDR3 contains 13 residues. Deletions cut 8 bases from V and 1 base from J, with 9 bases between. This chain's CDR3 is CASVEGSYNEQFF. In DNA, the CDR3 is TGTGCCAGCGTGGAGGGTTCCTACAATGAGCAGTTCTTC.

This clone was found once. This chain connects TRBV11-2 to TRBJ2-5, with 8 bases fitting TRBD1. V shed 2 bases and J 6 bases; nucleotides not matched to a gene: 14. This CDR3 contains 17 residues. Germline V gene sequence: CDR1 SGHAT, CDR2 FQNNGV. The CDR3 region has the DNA TGTGCCAGCAGCTTAAGAGCCCCAGGACAGGGTCTCAAGACCCAGTACTTC. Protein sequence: CASSLRAPGQGLKTQYF.

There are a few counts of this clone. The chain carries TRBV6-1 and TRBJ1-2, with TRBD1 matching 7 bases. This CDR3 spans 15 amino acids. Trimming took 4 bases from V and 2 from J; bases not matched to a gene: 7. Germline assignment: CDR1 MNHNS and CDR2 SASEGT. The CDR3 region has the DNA TGTGCCAGCAGTGCCGGGACAGTTCCCAACTATGGCTACACCTTC. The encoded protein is CASSAGTVPNYGYTF.

The CDR3: CATSHYGQAYGYTF. The CDR3 coding sequence is TGTGCCACCAGTCATTACGGACAGGCCTATGGCTACACCTTC. This chain joins TRBV15 and TRBJ1-2, with 7 bases that match TRBD1. The V segment lost 6 bases and the J segment 4 bases; nucleotides outside the gene matches: 8. Germline loops: CDR1 LNHNV, CDR2 YYDKDF (reference sequence). The CDR3 is 14 amino acids. Together with reference TRBV15 and TRBJ1-2, the CDR3 gives the full variable domain: DAMVIQNPRYQVTQFGKPVTLSCSQTLNHNVMYWYQQKSSQAPKLLFHYYDKDFNNEADTPDNFQSRRPNTSFCFLDIRSPGLGDTAMYLCATSHYGQAYGYTFGSGTRLTVV.

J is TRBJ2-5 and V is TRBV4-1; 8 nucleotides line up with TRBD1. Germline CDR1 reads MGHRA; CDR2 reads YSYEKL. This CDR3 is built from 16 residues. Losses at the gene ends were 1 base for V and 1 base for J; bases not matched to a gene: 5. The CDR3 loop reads CASSQGGQASQETQYF. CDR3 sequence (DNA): TGCGCCAGCAGCCAAGGGGGACAGGCAAGCCAAGAGACCCAGTACTTC.

The chain's CDR3 is CATSRVEGGSREQFF. CDR3 in DNA: TGTGCCACCAGCAGAGTGGAGGGGGGGTCCCGTGAGCAGTTCTTC. The chain has TRBV15 and TRBJ2-1, with a weak D call TRBD2 (7 bases). This CDR3 comprises 15 residues. V was clipped by 1 base and J by 9 bases, with 16 bases between them. Germline CDR1 and CDR2: LNHNV and YYDKDF (reference sequence).

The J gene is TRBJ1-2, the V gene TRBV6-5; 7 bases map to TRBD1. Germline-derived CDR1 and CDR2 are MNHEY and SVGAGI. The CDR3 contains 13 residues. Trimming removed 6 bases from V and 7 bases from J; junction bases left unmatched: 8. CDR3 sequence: CASRVGGMFGYTF. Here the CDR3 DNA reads TGTGCCAGCAGGGTAGGGGGCATGTTTGGCTACACCTTC.

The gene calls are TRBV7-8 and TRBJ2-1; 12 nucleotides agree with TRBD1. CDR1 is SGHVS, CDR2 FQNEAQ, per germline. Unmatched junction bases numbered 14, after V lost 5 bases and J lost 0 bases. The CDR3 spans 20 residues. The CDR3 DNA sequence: TGTGCCAGCAGCGGAGGGACAGGGGGCTTTCCCCGTCTCTCCTACAATGAGCAGTTCTTC. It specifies CASSGGTGGFPRLSYNEQFF.

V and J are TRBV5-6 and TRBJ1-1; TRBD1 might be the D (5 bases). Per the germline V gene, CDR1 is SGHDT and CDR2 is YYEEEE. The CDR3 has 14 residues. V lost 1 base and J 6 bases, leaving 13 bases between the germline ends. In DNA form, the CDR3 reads TGTGCCAGCAGCTTGCGGGGGAGTAGGGCTGAAGCTTTCTTT. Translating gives CASSLRGSRAEAFF.

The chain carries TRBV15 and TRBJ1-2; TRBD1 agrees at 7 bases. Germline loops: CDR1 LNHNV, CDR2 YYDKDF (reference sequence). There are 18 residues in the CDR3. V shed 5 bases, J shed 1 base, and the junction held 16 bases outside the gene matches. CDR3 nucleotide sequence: TGTGCCACCAGCTTTAGCCGGGACAGCCTACAGCTTAACTATGGCTACACCTTC. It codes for CATSFSRDSLQLNYGYTF.

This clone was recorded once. The CDR3 sequence is CASSSQGSNYGYTF. The CDR3 nucleotides are TGTGCCAGCTCATCCCAGGGTTCTAACTATGGCTACACCTTC. The J gene is TRBJ1-2, the V gene TRBV2; TRBD1 is a possible D gene (5 bases). Germline values: CDR1 SNHLY, CDR2 FYNNEI. The CDR3 is 14 amino acids. Trimming took off 8 bases at V and 0 bases at J, with 13 bases between the two ends. Full variable domain (rest looked up from reference TRBV2 and TRBJ1-2): EPEVTQTPSHQVTQMGQEVILRCVPISNHLYFYWYRQILGQKVEFLVSFYNNEISEKSEIFDDQFSVERPDGSNFTLKIRSTKLEDSAMYFCASSSQGSNYGYTFGSGTRLTVV.